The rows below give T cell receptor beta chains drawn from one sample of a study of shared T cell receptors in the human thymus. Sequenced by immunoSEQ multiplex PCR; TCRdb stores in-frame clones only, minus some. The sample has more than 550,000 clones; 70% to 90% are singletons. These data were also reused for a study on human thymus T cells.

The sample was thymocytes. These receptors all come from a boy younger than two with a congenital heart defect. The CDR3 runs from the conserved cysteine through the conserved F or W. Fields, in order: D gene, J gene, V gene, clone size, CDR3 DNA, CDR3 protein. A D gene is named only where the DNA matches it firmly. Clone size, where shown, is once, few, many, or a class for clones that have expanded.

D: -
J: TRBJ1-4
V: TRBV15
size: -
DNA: TGTGCCACCAGCAGAGTAGAGGCAGGGGATCGGACTAATGAAAAACTGTTTTTT
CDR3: CATSRVEAGDRTNEKLFF

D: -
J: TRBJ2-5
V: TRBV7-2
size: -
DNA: TGTGCCAGCAGCTCAGGGATTCAGGAGACCCAGTACTTC
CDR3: CASSSGIQETQYF

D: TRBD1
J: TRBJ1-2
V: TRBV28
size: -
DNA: TGTGCCAGCAGTTTAGGGCCCCGGGACAGACCTAACTATGGCTACACCTTC
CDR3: CASSLGPRDRPNYGYTF

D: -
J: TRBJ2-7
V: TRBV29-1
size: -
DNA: TGCAGCATCGGACAAGGCGCGGGGGAGCAGTACTTC
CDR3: CSIGQGAGEQYF

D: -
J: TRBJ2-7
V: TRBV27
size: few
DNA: TGTGCCAGCAGTTTAGACAGGAACTACGAGCAGTACTTC
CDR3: CASSLDRNYEQYF

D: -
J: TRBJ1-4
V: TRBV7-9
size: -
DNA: TGTGCCAGCACACAGGCAACTAATGAAAAACTGTTTTTT
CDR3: CASTQATNEKLFF

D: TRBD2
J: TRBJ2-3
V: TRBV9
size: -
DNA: TGTGCCAGCAGCAGGACTAGCGGGACGCACACAGATACGCAGTATTTT
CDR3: CASSRTSGTHTDTQYF

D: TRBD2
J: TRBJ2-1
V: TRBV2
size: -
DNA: TGTGCCACCAGAATCGAGCGGGAGAGCTACAATGAGCAGTTCTTC
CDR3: CATRIERESYNEQFF

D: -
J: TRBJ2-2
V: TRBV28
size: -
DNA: TGTGCCAGCAGTTTATTTTCAGGAGGGCCGAACACCGGGGAGCTGTTTTTT
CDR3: CASSLFSGGPNTGELFF

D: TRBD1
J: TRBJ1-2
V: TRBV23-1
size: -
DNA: TGCGCCAGCAGTCAATCGTTGTCGCCGAGGACAGGTAATGGCTACACCTTC
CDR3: CASSQSLSPRTGNGYTF

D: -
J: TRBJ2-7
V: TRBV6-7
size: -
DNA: TGTGCCAGCAGTTACCCCAGTTCCTACGAGCAGTACTTC
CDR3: CASSYPSSYEQYF

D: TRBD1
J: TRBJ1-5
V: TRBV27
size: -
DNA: TGTGCCAGCAGTTTCGGACAGGGACGGAATCAGCCCCAGCATTTT
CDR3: CASSFGQGRNQPQHF

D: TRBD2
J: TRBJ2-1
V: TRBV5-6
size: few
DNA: TGTGCCAGCAGCTTGGGACTAGCGGGAGGGAACGATGAGCAGTTCTTC
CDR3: CASSLGLAGGNDEQFF

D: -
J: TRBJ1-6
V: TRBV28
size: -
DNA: TGTGCCAGCAGTTTAGTCGGGGACTCCTATAATTCACCCCTCCACTTT
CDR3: CASSLVGDSYNSPLHF

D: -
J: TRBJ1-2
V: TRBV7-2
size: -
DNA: TGTGCCAGCAGCTTATCGTTTGGGACAAACTATGGCTACACCTTC
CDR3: CASSLSFGTNYGYTF

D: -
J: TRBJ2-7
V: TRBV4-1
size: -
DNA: TGCGCCAGCAGCCAAGCCCAGGGGTTGGGCGAGCAGTACTTC
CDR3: CASSQAQGLGEQYF

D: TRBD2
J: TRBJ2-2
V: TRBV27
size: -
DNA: TGTGCCAGCGCTCACGGGGGGGCGGCCGGGGAGCTGTTTTTT
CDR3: CASAHGGAAGELFF

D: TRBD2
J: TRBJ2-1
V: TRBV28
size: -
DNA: TGTGCCAGCAAGATGGGACTAGCGGGAGAAGAGTCCTACAATGAGCAGTTCTTC
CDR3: CASKMGLAGEESYNEQFF

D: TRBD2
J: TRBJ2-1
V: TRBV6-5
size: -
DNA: TGTGCCAGCAGTTTACTCTTTAGCGGGGAGTACAATGAGCAGTTCTTC
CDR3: CASSLLFSGEYNEQFF

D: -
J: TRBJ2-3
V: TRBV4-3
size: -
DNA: TGCGCCAGCAGCCAAGATGGGCAGGCCACAGATACGCAGTATTTT
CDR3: CASSQDGQATDTQYF

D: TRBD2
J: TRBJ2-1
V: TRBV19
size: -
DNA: TGTGCCAGTAGTATAATAGCGGGGCGGAACAATGAGCAGTTCTTC
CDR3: CASSIIAGRNNEQFF

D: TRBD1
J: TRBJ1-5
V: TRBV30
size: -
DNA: TGTGCCTTTTACCCCAGGGGACAGGGGGCGCAGGGTCAGCCCCAGCATTTT
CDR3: CAFYPRGQGAQGQPQHF

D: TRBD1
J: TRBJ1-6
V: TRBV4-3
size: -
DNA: TGCGCCAGCAGCCAAGCCCGACAGGGGAGTTTGTTTTCACCCCCCCACTTT
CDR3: CASSQARQGSLFSPPHF

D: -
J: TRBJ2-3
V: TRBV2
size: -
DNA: TGTGCCAGCAGTTCCGTGACAGGCGGAACAGATACGCAGTATTTT
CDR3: CASSSVTGGTDTQYF

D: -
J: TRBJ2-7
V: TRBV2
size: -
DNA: TGTGCCAGCAGTGAAGCAGGGTTCGACAGGTTAAACTACGAGCAGTACTTC
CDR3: CASSEAGFDRLNYEQYF

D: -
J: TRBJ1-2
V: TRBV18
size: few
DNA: TGTGCCAGCTCCCGCGGGATTTCGGGCTACACCTTC
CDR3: CASSRGISGYTF

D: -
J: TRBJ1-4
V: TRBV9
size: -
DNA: TGTGCCAGCAGCGCATTGAGGGGGGGGGTTTCTGGGGTACAGGAAAAACTGTTTTTT
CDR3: CASSALRGGVSGVQEKLFF

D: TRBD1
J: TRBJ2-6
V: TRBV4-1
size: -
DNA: TGCGCCAGCAGCCAAGAAGGGACAGGGGTTTCCGGGGCCAACGTCCTGACTTTC
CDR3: CASSQEGTGVSGANVLTF

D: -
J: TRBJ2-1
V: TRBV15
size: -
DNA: TGTGCCACCAGCAGAGATCGCAGGGCTAATGAGCAGTTCTTC
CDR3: CATSRDRRANEQFF

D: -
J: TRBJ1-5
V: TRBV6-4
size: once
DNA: TGTGCCAGCAGTGACAACGCAGGCAATCAGCCCCAGCATTTT
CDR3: CASSDNAGNQPQHF

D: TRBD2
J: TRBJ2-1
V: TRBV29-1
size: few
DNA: TGCAGCGTTGACGGGTCTAGCGGGAGGGCTTGGGGTGAGCAGTTCTTC
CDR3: CSVDGSSGRAWGEQFF

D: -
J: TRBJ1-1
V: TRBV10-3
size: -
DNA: TGTGCCATCAGTGAGGCCAGGGAACGAGCTGAAGCTTTCTTT
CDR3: CAISEARERAEAFF

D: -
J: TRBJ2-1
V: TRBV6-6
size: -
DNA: TGTGCCAGCAGTTACTGGGGGCCACCAATATACAATGAGCAGTTCTTC
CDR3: CASSYWGPPIYNEQFF

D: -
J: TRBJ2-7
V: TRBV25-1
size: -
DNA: TGTGTCAGCAGTGAATGGGTTGGCAGCGATCCATACGAGCAGTACTTC
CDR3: CVSSEWVGSDPYEQYF

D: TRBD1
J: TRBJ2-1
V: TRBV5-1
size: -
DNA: TGCGCCAGCAGCCCCGGACAGGGGGTTCTTCGGAGTGAGCAGTTCTTC
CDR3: CASSPGQGVLRSEQFF

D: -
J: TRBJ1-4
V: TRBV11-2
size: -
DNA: TGTGCCAGCAGCCCCAGGGCTGAAAAACTGTTTTTT
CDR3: CASSPRAEKLFF

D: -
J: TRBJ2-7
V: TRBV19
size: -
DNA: TGTGCCAGTAGCACGAAGGGTAACCGGGGAGAGCAGTACTTC
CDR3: CASSTKGNRGEQYF

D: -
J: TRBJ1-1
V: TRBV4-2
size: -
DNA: TGTGCCAGCAGCCAAGAACGACAGGTAGCTGAAGCTTTCTTT
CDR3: CASSQERQVAEAFF

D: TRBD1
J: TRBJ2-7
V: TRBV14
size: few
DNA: TGTGCCAGCAGCCAAGACTCCGGGACAGGCTCCTACGAGCAGTACTTC
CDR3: CASSQDSGTGSYEQYF

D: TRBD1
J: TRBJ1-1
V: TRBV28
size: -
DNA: TGTGCCAGCAGTAGCCGAAGACAGGGAAACACTGAAGCTTTCTTT
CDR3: CASSSRRQGNTEAFF

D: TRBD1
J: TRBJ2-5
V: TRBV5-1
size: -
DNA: TGCGCCAGCAGCTTGGGGGACAGGGTAGGGGAGACCCAGTACTTC
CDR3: CASSLGDRVGETQYF

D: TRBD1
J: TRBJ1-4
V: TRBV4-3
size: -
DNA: TGCGCCAGCAGCCAATCCCTAACCCGGGACAGGGGCTTTGCAACTAATGAAAAACTGTTTTTT
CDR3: CASSQSLTRDRGFATNEKLFF

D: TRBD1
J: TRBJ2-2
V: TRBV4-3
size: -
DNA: TGCGCCAGCAGCCAAGAAGGGGACAGCATCACCGGGGAGCTGTTTTTT
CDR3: CASSQEGDSITGELFF

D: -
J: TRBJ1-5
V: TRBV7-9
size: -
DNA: TGTGCCAGCAGCTTAGCGCGGCTGGGGGCTGGGAGCAATCAGCCCCAGCATTTT
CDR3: CASSLARLGAGSNQPQHF

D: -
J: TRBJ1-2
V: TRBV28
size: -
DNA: TGTGCCAGCAGTTTCGGGAGATCCCTCTATGGCTACACCTTC
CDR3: CASSFGRSLYGYTF

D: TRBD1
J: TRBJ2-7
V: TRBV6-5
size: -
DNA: TGTGCCAGCACTTCGGGACAGGGGAACCCCTACGAGCAGTACTTC
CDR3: CASTSGQGNPYEQYF

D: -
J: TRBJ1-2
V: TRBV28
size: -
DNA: TGTGCCAGCAATCGGGAGGGGGGGCGAGGCTACACCTTC
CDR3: CASNREGGRGYTF

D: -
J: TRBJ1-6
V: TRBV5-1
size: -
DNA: TGCGCCAGCAGCTTATTCTTAGCGTCCTATAATTCACCCCTCCACTTT
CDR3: CASSLFLASYNSPLHF

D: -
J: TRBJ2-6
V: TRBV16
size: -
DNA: TGTGCCAGCAGCCCCAGGTGGCAGGGGAACTCTGGGGCCAACGTCCTGACTTTC
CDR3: CASSPRWQGNSGANVLTF

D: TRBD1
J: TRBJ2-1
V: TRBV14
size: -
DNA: TGTGCCAGCAGCAGGGGGCCGCGGCCTCATTCCTACAATGAGCAGTTCTTC
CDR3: CASSRGPRPHSYNEQFF

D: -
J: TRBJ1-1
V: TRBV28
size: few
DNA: TGTGCCAGCAGTCCCCAATGGGGGGACACTGAAGCTTTCTTT
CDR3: CASSPQWGDTEAFF

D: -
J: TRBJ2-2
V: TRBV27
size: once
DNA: TGTGCCAGCAGTTTAGGGCAGGGGCACACCGGGGAGCTGTTTTTT
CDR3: CASSLGQGHTGELFF